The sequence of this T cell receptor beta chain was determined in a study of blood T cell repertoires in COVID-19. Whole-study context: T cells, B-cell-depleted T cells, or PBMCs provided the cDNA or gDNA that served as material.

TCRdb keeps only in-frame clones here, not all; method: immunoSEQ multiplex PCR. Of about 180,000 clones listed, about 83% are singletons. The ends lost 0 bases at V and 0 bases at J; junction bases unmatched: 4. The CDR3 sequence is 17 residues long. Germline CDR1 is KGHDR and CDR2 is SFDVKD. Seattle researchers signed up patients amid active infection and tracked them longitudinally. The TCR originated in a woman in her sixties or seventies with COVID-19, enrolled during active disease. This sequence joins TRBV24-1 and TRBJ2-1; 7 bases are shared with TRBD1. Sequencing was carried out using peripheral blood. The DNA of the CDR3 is TGTGCCACCAGTGATTTGGTACAGGGGAGCTCCTACAATGAGCAGTTCTTC. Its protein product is CATSDLVQGSSYNEQFF.